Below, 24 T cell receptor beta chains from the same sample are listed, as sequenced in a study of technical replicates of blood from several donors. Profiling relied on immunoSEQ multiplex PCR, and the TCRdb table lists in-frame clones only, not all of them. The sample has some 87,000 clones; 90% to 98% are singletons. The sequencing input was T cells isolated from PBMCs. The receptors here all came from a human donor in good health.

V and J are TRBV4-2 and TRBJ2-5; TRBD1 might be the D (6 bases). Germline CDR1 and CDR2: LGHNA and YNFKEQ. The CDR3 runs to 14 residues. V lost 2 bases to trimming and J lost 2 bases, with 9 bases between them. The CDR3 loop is CASSQYRDQETQYF. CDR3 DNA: TGTGCCAGCAGCCAATACAGGGATCAAGAGACCCAGTACTTC.

The CDR3 region has the DNA TGTGCCAGCAGCAAAAACGAGGAAGGACTGTTTTTT. Translated: CASSKNEEGLFF. This chain connects TRBV9 to TRBJ1-4; unclear D gene. Between the trimmed V and J ends, which lost 4 bases and 13 bases, there was a span of 14 bases. This CDR3 has 12 amino acids. Germline loops: CDR1 SGDLS, CDR2 YYNGEE.

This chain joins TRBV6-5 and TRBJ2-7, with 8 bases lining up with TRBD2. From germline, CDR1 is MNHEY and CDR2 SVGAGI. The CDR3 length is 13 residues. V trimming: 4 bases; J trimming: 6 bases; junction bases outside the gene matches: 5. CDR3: CASSFGGASEQYF. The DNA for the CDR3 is TGTGCCAGCAGTTTCGGGGGGGCCAGCGAGCAGTACTTC.

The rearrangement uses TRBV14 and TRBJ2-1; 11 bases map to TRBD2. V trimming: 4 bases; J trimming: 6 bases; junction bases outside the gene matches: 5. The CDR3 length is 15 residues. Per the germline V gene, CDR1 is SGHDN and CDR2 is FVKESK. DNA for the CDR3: TGTGCCAGCAGCCTATATAGCGGGAGGGCCAATGAGCAGTTCTTC. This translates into CASSLYSGRANEQFF.

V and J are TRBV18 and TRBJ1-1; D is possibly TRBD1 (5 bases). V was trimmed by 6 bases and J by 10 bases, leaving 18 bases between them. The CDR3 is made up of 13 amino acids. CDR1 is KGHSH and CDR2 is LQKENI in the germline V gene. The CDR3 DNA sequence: TGTGCCAGCTCGAGACAGCACAACTTTCGAGCTTTCTTT. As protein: CASSRQHNFRAFF. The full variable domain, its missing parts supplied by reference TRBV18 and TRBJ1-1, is NAGVMQNPRHLVRRRGQEARLRCSPMKGHSHVYWYRQLPEEGLKFMVYLQKENIIDESGMPKERFSAEFPKEGPSILRIQQVVRGDSAAYFCASSRQHNFRAFFGQGTRLTVV.

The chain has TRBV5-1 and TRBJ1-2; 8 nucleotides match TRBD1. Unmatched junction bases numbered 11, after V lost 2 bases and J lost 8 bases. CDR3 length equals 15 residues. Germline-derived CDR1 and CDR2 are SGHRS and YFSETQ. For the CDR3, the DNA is TGCGCCAGCAGCTTCAGGGGGGGGACAGGAGAGGGCTACACCTTC. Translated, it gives CASSFRGGTGEGYTF.

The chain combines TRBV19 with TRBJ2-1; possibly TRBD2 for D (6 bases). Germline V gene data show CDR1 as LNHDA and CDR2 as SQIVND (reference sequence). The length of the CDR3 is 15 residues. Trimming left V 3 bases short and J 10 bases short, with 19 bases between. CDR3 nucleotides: TGTGCCAGTAGTATGAGGACGGCGGGAACGCTGGAGCAGTTCTTC. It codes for CASSMRTAGTLEQFF. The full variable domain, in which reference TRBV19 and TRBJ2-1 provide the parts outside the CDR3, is DGGITQSPKYLFRKEGQNVTLSCEQNLNHDAMYWYRQDPGQGLRLIYYSQIVNDFQKGDIAEGYSVSREKKESFPLTVTSAQKNPTAFYLCASSMRTAGTLEQFFGPGTRLTVL.

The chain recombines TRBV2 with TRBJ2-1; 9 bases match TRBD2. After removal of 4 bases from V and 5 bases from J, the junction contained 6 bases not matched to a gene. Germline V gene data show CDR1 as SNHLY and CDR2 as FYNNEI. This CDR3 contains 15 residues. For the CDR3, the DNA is TGTGCCAGCAGTGCACTGGTAGCGGGAGACAATGAGCAGTTCTTC. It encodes CASSALVAGDNEQFF. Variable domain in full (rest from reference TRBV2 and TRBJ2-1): EPEVTQTPSHQVTQMGQEVILRCVPISNHLYFYWYRQILGQKVEFLVSFYNNEISEKSEIFDDQFSVERPDGSNFTLKIRSTKLEDSAMYFCASSALVAGDNEQFFGPGTRLTVL.

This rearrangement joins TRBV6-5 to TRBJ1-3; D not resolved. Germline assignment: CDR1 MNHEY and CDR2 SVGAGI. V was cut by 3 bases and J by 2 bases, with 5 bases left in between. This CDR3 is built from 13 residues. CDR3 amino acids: CASSYAAGNTIYF. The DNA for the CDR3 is TGTGCCAGCAGTTATGCGGCTGGAAACACCATATATTTT.

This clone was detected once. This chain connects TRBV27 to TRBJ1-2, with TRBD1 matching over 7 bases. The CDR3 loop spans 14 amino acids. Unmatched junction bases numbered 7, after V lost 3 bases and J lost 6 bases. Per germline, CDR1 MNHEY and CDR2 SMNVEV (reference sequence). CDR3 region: CASSFRGLNNGYTF. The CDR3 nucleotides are TGTGCCAGCAGTTTTAGGGGGCTGAATAATGGCTACACCTTC.

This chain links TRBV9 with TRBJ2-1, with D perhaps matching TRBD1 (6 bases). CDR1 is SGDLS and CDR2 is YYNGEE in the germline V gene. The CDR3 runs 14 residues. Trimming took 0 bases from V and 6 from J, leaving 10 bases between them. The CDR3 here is CASSVGSGANEQFF. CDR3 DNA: TGTGCCAGCAGCGTAGGCTCAGGGGCCAATGAGCAGTTCTTC.

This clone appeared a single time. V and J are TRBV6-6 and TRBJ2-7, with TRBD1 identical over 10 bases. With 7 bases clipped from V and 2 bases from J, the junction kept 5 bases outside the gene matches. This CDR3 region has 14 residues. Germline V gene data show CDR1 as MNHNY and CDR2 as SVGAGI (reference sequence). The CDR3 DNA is TGTGCCAGCAAGGCCGGACAGGGGGCCTACGAGCAGTACTTC. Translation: CASKAGQGAYEQYF.

The CDR3 DNA follows: TGTGCCAGCAGCCCGCGACAGGGGTACGAGCAGTACTTC. Protein sequence: CASSPRQGYEQYF. V usage is TRBV28 and J usage is TRBJ2-7; 8 nucleotides line up with TRBD1. The germline V gene has CDR1 MDHEN and CDR2 SYDVKM. Trimming removed 6 bases from V and 4 bases from J; junction bases left unmatched: 5. The length of the CDR3 is 13 residues.

The CDR3 bases are TGTGCCAGCAGTGAAGCGCTCGGGAATCAGCCCCAGCATTTT. It codes for CASSEALGNQPQHF. The V call is TRBV2, the J call TRBJ1-5; D unclear. Germline values: CDR1 SNHLY, CDR2 FYNNEI. The CDR3 contains 14 residues. The V gene lost 0 bases and the J gene lost 4 bases, with 7 bases spanning the gap.

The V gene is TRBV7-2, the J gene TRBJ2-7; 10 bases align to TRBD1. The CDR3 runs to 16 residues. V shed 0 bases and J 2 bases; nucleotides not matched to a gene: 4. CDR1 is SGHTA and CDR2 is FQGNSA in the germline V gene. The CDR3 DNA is TGTGCCAGCAGCTTAGCGGCGGGACAGGGGACCTACGAGCAGTACTTC. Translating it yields CASSLAAGQGTYEQYF. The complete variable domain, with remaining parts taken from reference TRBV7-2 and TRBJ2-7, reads GAGVSQSPSNKVTEKGKDVELRCDPISGHTALYWYRQSLGQGLEFLIYFQGNSAPDKSGLPSDRFSAERTGGSVSTLTIQRTQQEDSAVYLCASSLAAGQGTYEQYFGPGTRLTVT.

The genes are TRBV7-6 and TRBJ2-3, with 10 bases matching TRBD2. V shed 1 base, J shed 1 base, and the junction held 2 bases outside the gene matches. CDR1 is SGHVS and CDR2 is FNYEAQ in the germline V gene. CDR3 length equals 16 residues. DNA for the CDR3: TGTGCCAGCAGCTTAGAAAGCGGGAGGGGCACAGATACGCAGTATTTT. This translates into CASSLESGRGTDTQYF. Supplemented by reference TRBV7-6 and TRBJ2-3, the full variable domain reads GAGVSQSPRYKVTKRGQDVALRCDPISGHVSLYWYRQALGQGPEFLTYFNYEAQQDKSGLPNDRFSAERPEGSISTLTIQRTEQRDSAMYRCASSLESGRGTDTQYFGPGTRLTVL.

The CDR3 DNA is TGTGCCAGCAGCAACCCGGGACAGTCGAACACCGGGGAGCTGTTTTTT. Its translation is CASSNPGQSNTGELFF. This chain joins TRBV9 and TRBJ2-2, with TRBD1 matching over 7 bases. The junction had 6 bases not matched to a gene; V was cut back by 4 bases and J by 0 bases. CDR3 length equals 16 residues. CDR1 SGDLS and CDR2 YYNGEE come from the germline V gene.

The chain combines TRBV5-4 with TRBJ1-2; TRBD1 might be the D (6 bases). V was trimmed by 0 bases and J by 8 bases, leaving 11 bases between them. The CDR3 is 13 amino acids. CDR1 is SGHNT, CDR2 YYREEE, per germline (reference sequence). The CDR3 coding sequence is TGTGCCAGCAGCTTGGAGGGGGTCCGGGGCTACACCTTC. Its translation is CASSLEGVRGYTF.

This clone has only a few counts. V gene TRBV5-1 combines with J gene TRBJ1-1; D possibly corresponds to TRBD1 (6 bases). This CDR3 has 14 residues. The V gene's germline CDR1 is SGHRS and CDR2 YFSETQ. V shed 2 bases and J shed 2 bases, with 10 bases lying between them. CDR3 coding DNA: TGCGCCAGCAGCTTAGAGGGGGTAAACACTGAAGCTTTCTTT. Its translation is CASSLEGVNTEAFF.

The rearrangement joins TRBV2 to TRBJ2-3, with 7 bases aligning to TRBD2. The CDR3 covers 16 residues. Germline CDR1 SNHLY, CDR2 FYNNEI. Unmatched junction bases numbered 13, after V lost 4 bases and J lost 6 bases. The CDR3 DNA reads TGTGCCAGCAGTGCCATTTTTGCGGGAGACATGGATACGCAGTATTTT. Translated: CASSAIFAGDMDTQYF.

CDR3 protein: CASSPGGTYEQYF. The CDR3 nucleotides read TGTGCCAGCAGCCCTGGCGGAACCTACGAGCAGTACTTC. The genes are TRBV7-2 and TRBJ2-7, with no clear D. CDR1 SGHTA and CDR2 FQGNSA come from the germline V gene. Trimming took off 5 bases at V and 2 bases at J, with 10 bases between the two ends. This CDR3 region has 13 residues.

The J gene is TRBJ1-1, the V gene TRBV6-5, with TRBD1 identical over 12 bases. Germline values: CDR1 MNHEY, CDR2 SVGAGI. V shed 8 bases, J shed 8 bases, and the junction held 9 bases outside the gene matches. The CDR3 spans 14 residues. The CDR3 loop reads CASGYSGTGGEAFF. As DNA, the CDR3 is TGTGCCAGCGGCTATTCCGGGACAGGGGGCGAAGCTTTCTTT.

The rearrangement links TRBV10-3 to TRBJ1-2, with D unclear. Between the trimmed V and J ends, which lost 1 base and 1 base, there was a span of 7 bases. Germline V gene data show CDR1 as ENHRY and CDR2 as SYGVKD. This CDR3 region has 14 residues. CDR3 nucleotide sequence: TGTGCCATCAGTGAGTGGGCCCTTAACTATGGCTACACCTTC. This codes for CAISEWALNYGYTF.

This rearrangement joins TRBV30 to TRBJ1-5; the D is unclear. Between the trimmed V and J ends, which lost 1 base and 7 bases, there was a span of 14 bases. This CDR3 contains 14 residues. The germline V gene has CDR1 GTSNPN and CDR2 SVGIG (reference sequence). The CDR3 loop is CAWSDWRVQQPQHF. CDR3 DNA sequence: TGTGCCTGGAGTGATTGGAGGGTTCAGCAGCCCCAGCATTTT. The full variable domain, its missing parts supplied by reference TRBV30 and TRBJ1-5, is SQTIHQWPATLVQPVGSPLSLECTVEGTSNPNLYWYRQAAGRGLQLLFYSVGIGQISSEVPQNLSASRPQDRQFILSSKKLLLSDSGFYLCAWSDWRVQQPQHFGDGTRLSIL.